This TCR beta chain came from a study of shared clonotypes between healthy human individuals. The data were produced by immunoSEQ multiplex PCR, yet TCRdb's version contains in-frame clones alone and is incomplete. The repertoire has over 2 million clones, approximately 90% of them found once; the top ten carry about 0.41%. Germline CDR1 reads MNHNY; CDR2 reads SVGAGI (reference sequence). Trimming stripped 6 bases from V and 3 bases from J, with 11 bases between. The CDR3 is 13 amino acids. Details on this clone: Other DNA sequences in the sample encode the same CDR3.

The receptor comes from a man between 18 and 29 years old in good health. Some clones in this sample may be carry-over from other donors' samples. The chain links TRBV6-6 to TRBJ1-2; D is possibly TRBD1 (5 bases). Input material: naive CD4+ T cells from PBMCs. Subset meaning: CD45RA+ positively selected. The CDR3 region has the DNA TGTGCCAGCAGGTCCGGGACGGACTATGGCTACACCTTC. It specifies CASRSGTDYGYTF.